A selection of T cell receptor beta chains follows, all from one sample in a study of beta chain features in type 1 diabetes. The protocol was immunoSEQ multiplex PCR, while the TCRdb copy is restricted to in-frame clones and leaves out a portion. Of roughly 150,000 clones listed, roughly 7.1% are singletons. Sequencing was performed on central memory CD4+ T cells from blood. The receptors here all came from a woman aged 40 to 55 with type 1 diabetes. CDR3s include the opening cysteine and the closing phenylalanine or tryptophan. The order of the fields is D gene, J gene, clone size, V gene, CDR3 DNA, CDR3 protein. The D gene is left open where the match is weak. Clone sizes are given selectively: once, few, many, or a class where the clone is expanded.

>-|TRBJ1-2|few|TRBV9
TGTGCCAGCAGCTTGCACGGTATTTCGGGGGTTGGCTACACCTTC
CASSLHGISGVGYTF
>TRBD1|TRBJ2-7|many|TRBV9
TGTGCCAGCAGCGTAGACTACAGGGGCCGGGAGCAGTACTTC
CASSVDYRGREQYF
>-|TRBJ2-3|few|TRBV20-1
TGCAGTGCTAGACCTACAGATACGCAGTATTTT
CSARPTDTQYF
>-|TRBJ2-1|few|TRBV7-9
TGTGCCAGCAGCTTACCGGGGAGCTCCTACAATGAGCAGTTCTTC
CASSLPGSSYNEQFF
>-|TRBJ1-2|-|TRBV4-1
TGCGCCAGCAGCCAAGACGGCTATGGCTACACCTTC
CASSQDGYGYTF
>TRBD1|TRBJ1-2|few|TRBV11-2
TGTGCCAGCAGCTCGCGGACAGGGCCCAGTGGCTATGGCTACACCTTC
CASSSRTGPSGYGYTF
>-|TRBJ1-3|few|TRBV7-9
TGTGCCAGCACCCCAAGGGGCAGGGCAGTTTCTGGAAACACCATATATTTT
CASTPRGRAVSGNTIYF
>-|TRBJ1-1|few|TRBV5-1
TGCGCCAGCAGCAACTTAGGACAGACGAACACTGAAGCTTTCTTT
CASSNLGQTNTEAFF
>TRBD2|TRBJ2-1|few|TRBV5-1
TGCGCCAGCAGCTTGTGGGGTGGGACTAGCCGACAGTTCTTC
CASSLWGGTSRQFF
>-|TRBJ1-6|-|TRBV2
TGTGCCAGCAGGACAGACAGCAATTCACCCCTCCACTTT
CASRTDSNSPLHF
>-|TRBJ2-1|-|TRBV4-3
TGCGCCAGCAGCCAAGATCTAGGGGGGGGTAGGGATGAGCAGTTCTTC
CASSQDLGGGRDEQFF
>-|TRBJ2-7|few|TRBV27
TGTGCCAGCAGTTTCTCGACAGACTACGAGCAGTACTTC
CASSFSTDYEQYF
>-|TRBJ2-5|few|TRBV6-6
TGTGCCAGCAGTCCCGGGGTAGCCTGGGAGACCCAGTACTTC
CASSPGVAWETQYF
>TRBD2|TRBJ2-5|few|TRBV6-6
TGTGCCAGCAGTTACTTGTCCGGGAGGGGAGAGACCCAGTACTTC
CASSYLSGRGETQYF
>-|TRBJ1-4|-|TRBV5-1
TGCGCCAGCAGCCCTGACAGTCTAGCAACTAATGAAAAACTGTTTTTT
CASSPDSLATNEKLFF